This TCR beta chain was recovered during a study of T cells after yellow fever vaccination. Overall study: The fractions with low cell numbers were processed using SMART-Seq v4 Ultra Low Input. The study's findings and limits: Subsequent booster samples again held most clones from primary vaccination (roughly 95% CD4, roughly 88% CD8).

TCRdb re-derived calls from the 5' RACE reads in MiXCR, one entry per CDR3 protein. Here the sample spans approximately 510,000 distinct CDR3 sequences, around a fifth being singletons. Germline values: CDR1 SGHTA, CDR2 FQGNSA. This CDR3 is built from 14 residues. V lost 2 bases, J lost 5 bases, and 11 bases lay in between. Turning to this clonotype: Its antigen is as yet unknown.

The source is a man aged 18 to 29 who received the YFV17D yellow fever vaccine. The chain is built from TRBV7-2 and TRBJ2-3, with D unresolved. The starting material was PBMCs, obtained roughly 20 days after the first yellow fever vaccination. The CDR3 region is CASSLMSWRDTQYF. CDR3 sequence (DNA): TGTGCCAGCAGCTTAATGTCTTGGAGAGATACGCAGTATTTT.